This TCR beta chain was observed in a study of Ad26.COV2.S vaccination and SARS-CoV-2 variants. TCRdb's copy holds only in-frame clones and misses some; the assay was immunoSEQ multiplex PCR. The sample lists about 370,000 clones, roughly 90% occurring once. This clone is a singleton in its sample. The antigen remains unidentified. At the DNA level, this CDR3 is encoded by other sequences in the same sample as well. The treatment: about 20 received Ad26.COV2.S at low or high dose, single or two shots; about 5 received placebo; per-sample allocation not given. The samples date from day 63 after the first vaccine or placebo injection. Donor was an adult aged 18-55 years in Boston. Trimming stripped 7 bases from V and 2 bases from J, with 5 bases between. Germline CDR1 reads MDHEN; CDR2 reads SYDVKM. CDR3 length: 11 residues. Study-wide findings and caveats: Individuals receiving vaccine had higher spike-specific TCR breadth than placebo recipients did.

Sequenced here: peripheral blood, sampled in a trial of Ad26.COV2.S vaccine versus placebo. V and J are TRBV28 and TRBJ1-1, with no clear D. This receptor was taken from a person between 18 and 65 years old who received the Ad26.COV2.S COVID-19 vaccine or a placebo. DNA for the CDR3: TGTGCCAGCACCGTCAACACTGAAGCTTTCTTT. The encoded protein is CASTVNTEAFF.